This T cell receptor beta chain was sequenced in a study of siplizumab effects on memory and regulatory T cells. Turning to this clone: Its specificity is not known.

The length of the CDR3 is 14 residues. The repertoire was sequenced with immunoSEQ multiplex PCR; TCRdb's copy has only in-frame clones and lacks some. Among over 100,000 clones, roughly 94% were seen once, and the ten largest hold 0.75%. Study-wide findings and caveats: Proliferating Tregs taken from siplizumab cultures were not shown to have a confirmed suppressive function. Siplizumab, the agent tested, significantly reduced alloreactive sequences traceable to unstimulated CD4+ memory cells.

This sequence was found in a human donor in good health. V is TRBV12-2 and J is TRBJ2-3; the table assigns TRBD2, which was not confirmed against the DNA. TRBV12-2 is a listed pseudogene. Sequenced input: Tregs sorted from blood. This CDR3 is CASTLATSTDTQYF. As DNA, the CDR3 is TGTGCAAGTACACTAGCGACTAGCACAGATACGCAGTATTTT.